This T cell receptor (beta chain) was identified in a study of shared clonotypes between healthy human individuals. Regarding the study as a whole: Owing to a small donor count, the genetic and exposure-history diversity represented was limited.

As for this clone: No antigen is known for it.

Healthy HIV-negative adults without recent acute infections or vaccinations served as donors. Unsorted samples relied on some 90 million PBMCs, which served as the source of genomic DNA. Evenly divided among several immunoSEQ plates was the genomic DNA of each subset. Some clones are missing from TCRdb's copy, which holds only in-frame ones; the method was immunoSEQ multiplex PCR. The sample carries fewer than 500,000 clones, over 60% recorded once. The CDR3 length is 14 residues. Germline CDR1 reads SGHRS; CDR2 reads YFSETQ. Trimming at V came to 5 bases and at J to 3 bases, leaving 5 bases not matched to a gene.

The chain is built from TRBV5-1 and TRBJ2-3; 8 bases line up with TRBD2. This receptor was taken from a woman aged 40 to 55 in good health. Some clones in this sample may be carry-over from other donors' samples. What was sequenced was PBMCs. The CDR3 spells CASRGLAGTDTQYF. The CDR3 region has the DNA TGCGCCAGCAGGGGGTTAGCGGGAACAGATACGCAGTATTTT.